The rows below give T cell receptor beta chains drawn from one sample of a study of T cell responses to AZD1222 COVID-19 vaccine. Sequencing was performed with immunoSEQ multiplex PCR; in TCRdb, only in-frame clones are kept and a portion is missing. Among roughly 170,000 clones listed, about 85% were seen once. The material was peripheral blood, obtained on day 0 of AZD1222 vaccination. The source of these receptors is an adult in good health. CDR3s include the opening cysteine and the closing phenylalanine or tryptophan. D genes are given only for firm matches. Where a row states a size, it is once, few, many or the class of an expanded clone; other rows omit it.

v_gene,d_gene,j_gene,abundance,CDR3nt,CDR3aa
TRBV29-1,NA,TRBJ1-1,few,TGCAGCGACCTAGGACGGGTAGGTCGCACTGAAGCTTTCTTT,CSDLGRVGRTEAFF
TRBV2,NA,TRBJ1-1,NA,TGTGCCAGCGGGCCCCCTCCCAGTGGGATGAACACTGAAGCTTTCTTT,CASGPPPSGMNTEAFF
TRBV19,NA,TRBJ2-2,NA,TGTGCCAGTAGTATTCTGGGGAGCACCGGGGAGCTGTTTTTT,CASSILGSTGELFF
TRBV12-5,TRBD1,TRBJ1-1,NA,TGTGCTAGTGGTTTGGCAGGGGGAGGTACTGAAGCTTTCTTT,CASGLAGGGTEAFF
TRBV10-3,TRBD2,TRBJ2-7,NA,TGTGCCATCAGTGACCCGGGGCTAGCGGGCTCCTACGAGCAGTACTTC,CAISDPGLAGSYEQYF
TRBV19,NA,TRBJ1-1,once,TGTGCCAGTAGCGCCACAGGGCCTCCGCTCATGAACACTGAAGCTTTCTTT,CASSATGPPLMNTEAFF
TRBV7-6,NA,TRBJ2-5,NA,TGTGCCAGCAGCTTAGCAGGGGCGGCCCAAGAGACCCAGTACTTC,CASSLAGAAQETQYF
TRBV18,NA,TRBJ1-5,few,TGTGCCAGCTCACCAGGGGAACAGGGCAATCAGCCCCAGCATTTT,CASSPGEQGNQPQHF
TRBV5-5,NA,TRBJ2-7,few,TGTGCCAGCAGCTTGATTCTGGGGGACTACGAGCAGTACTTC,CASSLILGDYEQYF
TRBV12-5,TRBD1,TRBJ2-7,NA,TGTGCTAGTATCGGTCCCGACAGGGCCTACGAGCAGTACTTC,CASIGPDRAYEQYF
TRBV12-3/TRBV12-4,NA,TRBJ2-3,NA,TGTGCCAGCAGACTAGCTGCGGCAGATACGCAGTATTTT,CASRLAAADTQYF
TRBV2,TRBD1,TRBJ2-5,NA,TGTGCCAGCAGTCTGGGACAGGCGGCTCTCCAAGAGACCCAGTACTTC,CASSLGQAALQETQYF
TRBV6-4,NA,TRBJ2-7,NA,TGTGCCAGCAGTTCCTCGGGACTCCCCGGACCCTACGAGCAGTACTTC,CASSSSGLPGPYEQYF
TRBV6-5,TRBD2,TRBJ2-7,NA,TGTGCCAGCAGCCCCGGGACTAGCGGGATTTACGAGCAGTACTTC,CASSPGTSGIYEQYF
TRBV19,TRBD1,TRBJ1-5,few,TGTGCCAGTAAGGCCGGGACAGGGGGACAGCCCCAGCATTTT,CASKAGTGGQPQHF
TRBV5-1,NA,TRBJ1-1,NA,TGCGCCAGCAGCTTGTTTGGGGCTGCTGAAGCTTTCTTT,CASSLFGAAEAFF
TRBV5-6,TRBD2,TRBJ2-6,NA,TGTGCCAGCAGCCGGTACGGGAGGGCTGGGGCCAACGTCCTGACTTTC,CASSRYGRAGANVLTF
TRBV9,NA,TRBJ2-5,NA,TGTGCCAGCAGCGTATCTAATGGAGGGGGCCAAGAGACCCAGTACTTC,CASSVSNGGGQETQYF
TRBV4-1,NA,TRBJ1-3,NA,TGCGCCAGCAGCCCCCGGGACATCACACCCCCACGAGTCTCTGGAAACACCATATATTTT,CASSPRDITPPRVSGNTIYF
TRBV5-4,NA,TRBJ2-6,NA,TGTGCCAGCAGCTTGCTGGGCATTACCTCTGGGGCCAACGTCCTGACTTTC,CASSLLGITSGANVLTF